This entry describes one TCR beta chain. Generated by immunoSEQ multiplex PCR, the TCRdb table keeps only in-frame clones and is missing some. This table holds under 500,000 clones, 70% to 90% found once. This record comes from a study of blood T cell repertoires in COVID-19. V shed 3 bases and J shed 7 bases, with 13 bases lying between them. Germline CDR1 SGHAT, CDR2 FQNNGV. The CDR3 is made up of 13 amino acids. The chain joins TRBV11-2 to TRBJ2-7; TRBD1 is a possible D gene (6 bases). The TCR comes from a woman younger than 30 with acute COVID-19. Sequencing was performed on PBMCs or T cells enriched from blood (not recorded which). The CDR3 nucleotides read TGTGCCAGCAGCTTTGGGTCCCAGGGGGAGCAGTACTTC. This gives the protein CASSFGSQGEQYF.